Each of the 8 T cell receptor beta chains below was sequenced from the same sample in a study of cytomegalovirus exposure and HLA in healthy donors. The table came from immunoSEQ multiplex PCR; TCRdb's copy has only in-frame clones and leaves some out. The sample comprises 120,000 or so clones, roughly 88% of which are singletons, and about 5.3% rests with the top ten. The sample comprised PBMCs. The receptors here all came from a man aged 18 to 30 in good health and CMV-seronegative.

The J gene is TRBJ2-1, the V gene TRBV5-1; 8 bases fit TRBD2. Germline trimming cut 4 bases from V and 9 bases from J; bases unmatched to any gene: 9. The CDR3 has 14 residues. Looked up from germline, CDR1 is SGHRS and CDR2 is YFSETQ. CDR3 region: CASSPGGVRGEQFF. CDR3 sequence (DNA): TGCGCCAGCAGCCCCGGGGGGGTTCGGGGTGAGCAGTTCTTC.

The rearrangement joins TRBV19 to TRBJ2-1; D call uncertain. Germline V gene lookup returns CDR1 LNHDA and CDR2 SQIVND (reference sequence). The V end lost 7 bases, the J end lost 1 base, and 11 bases lay between the germline ends. The CDR3 runs to 14 residues. CDR3 DNA sequence: TGTGCCAGTACCACCAAACTATCCTACAATGAGCAGTTCTTC. This gives the protein CASTTKLSYNEQFF.

CDR3 sequence (DNA): TGTGCCAGCAGCCTCAGCGGGACGAACACCGGGGAGCTGTTTTTT. Translated, it gives CASSLSGTNTGELFF. The V and J genes are TRBV7-2 and TRBJ2-2, with TRBD2 matching over 7 bases. Trimming at V came to 5 bases and at J to 0 bases, leaving 3 bases not matched to a gene. Germline-derived CDR1 and CDR2 are SGHTA and FQGNSA. The CDR3 is made up of 15 amino acids. The full variable domain, rest sourced from reference TRBV7-2 and TRBJ2-2, is GAGVSQSPSNKVTEKGKDVELRCDPISGHTALYWYRQSLGQGLEFLIYFQGNSAPDKSGLPSDRFSAERTGGSVSTLTIQRTQQEDSAVYLCASSLSGTNTGELFFGEGSRLTVL.

The chain combines TRBV9 with TRBJ1-2; possibly TRBD1 for D (6 bases). Trimming removed 0 bases from V and 7 bases from J, with 16 bases in between. CDR1 and CDR2 (germline): SGDLS, YYNGEE. The CDR3 is 15 residues long. The CDR3 bases are TGTGCCAGCAGCGTAGGGGACACCTCGGCGGGTGGCTACACCTTC. It translates to CASSVGDTSAGGYTF.

This clone was seen only once. V usage is TRBV9 and J usage is TRBJ2-1; the match to TRBD2 covers 11 bases. This CDR3 is 16 amino acids long. V dropped 5 bases and J dropped 2; count of bases not matched to a gene: 6. CDR1 and CDR2 (germline): SGDLS, YYNGEE. CDR3 residues: CASSDSGRATYNEQFF. The CDR3 DNA reads as TGTGCCAGCAGTGATAGCGGGAGGGCGACCTACAATGAGCAGTTCTTC.

The genes are TRBV27 and TRBJ1-5; no definite D call. V lost 3 bases and J lost 6, with 12 bases in between. The germline V gene encodes CDR1 MNHEY and CDR2 SMNVEV (reference sequence). The CDR3 sequence is 14 residues long. DNA for the CDR3: TGTGCCAGCAGTTTGAAACGTTCGGGTCAGCCCCAGCATTTT. Its translation: CASSLKRSGQPQHF.

The gene calls are TRBV6-1 and TRBJ2-7; 7 bases are a match to TRBD2. The V gene's germline CDR1 is MNHNS and CDR2 SASEGT. The CDR3 contains 14 residues. V gave up 8 bases and J gave up 3 bases; unmatched junction bases: 10. The CDR3 reads CASGTKGGIYEQYF. The CDR3 DNA reads TGTGCCAGCGGAACAAAGGGAGGGATCTACGAGCAGTACTTC.

The rearrangement joins TRBV5-1 to TRBJ2-1; 7 nucleotides line up with TRBD2. This CDR3 comprises 15 residues. J gave up 8 bases and V 1 base, and 9 bases lay outside the gene matches. Germline V gene sequence: CDR1 SGHRS, CDR2 YFSETQ. CDR3 in DNA: TGCGCCAGCAGCTTGATTAGCGGGCCGGTCGATGAGCAGTTCTTC. Its translation: CASSLISGPVDEQFF.